The next 21 T cell receptor beta chains were all read from a single sample in a study of graft-versus-host responses after intestinal transplantation. Some clones are missing from TCRdb's copy, which holds only in-frame ones; the method was immunoSEQ multiplex PCR. The sample yields nearly 25,000 clones, over 35% seen once. The starting material was alloreactive CD4+ T cells from a mixed lymphocyte reaction culture, obtained before intestinal transplant. The subset here: CFSE-low proliferating T cells sorted from approximately 6-day pre-transplant mixed lymphocyte reaction (GvH or HvG direction). The receptor source for this set is a human patient who received an intestinal transplant.

The chain carries TRBV28 and TRBJ2-3; TRBD2 aligns across 7 bases. The CDR3 runs 15 residues. The ends lost 1 base at V and 4 bases at J; junction bases unmatched: 5. Germline loops: CDR1 MDHEN, CDR2 SYDVKM. The CDR3 DNA sequence: TGTGCCAGCAGTTTATTGGTGGGAGGGCCAGATACGCAGTATTTT. This encodes CASSLLVGGPDTQYF. The full variable domain, its missing parts supplied by reference TRBV28 and TRBJ2-3, is DVKVTQSSRYLVKRTGEKVFLECVQDMDHENMFWYRQDPGLGLRLIYFSYDVKMKEKGDIPEGYSVSREKKERFSLILESASTNQTSMYLCASSLLVGGPDTQYFGPGTRLTVL.

This clone occurred a few times. This chain connects TRBV5-1 to TRBJ2-5; the D is unclear. The length of the CDR3 is 14 residues. Deletions cut 0 bases from V and 2 bases from J, with 8 bases between. In germline, CDR1 is SGHRS, CDR2 YFSETQ. The chain's CDR3 is CASSLAQMQETQYF. The CDR3 bases are TGCGCCAGCAGCTTGGCCCAGATGCAAGAGACCCAGTACTTC.

This chain joins TRBV15 and TRBJ1-6, with unresolved D. Germline V lookup: CDR1 LNHNV, CDR2 YYDKDF (reference sequence). The V end lost 5 bases, the J end lost 6 bases, and 5 bases lay between the germline ends. The CDR3 is 12 residues long. The CDR3 region has the DNA TGTGCCACCAGCCCCTTTAATTCACCCCTCCACTTT. Its protein is CATSPFNSPLHF.

This clone was counted a few times. This chain connects TRBV6-5 to TRBJ2-3; 9 bases agree with TRBD2. J gave up 3 bases and V 5 bases, and 6 bases lay outside the gene matches. Germline V gives CDR1 MNHEY, CDR2 SVGAGI. The CDR3 runs 15 residues. The CDR3 region has the DNA TGTGCCAGCAGTCTTAGCGGGAGACGGACAGATACGCAGTATTTT. It yields the protein CASSLSGRRTDTQYF.

Concerning this clone: Compared with germline, one end of the junction differs, possibly owing to a read error. This chain joins TRBV6-1 and TRBJ1-2; 11 nucleotides match TRBD1. The CDR3 contains 14 residues. CDR1 is MNHNS and CDR2 is SASEGT in the germline V gene. The CDR3 DNA is TGTGCCGGCAGGACCGGGACAGGGGGACGAGGCTACACCTTC. Translating gives CAGRTGTGGRGYTF.

The chain joins TRBV28 to TRBJ1-1, with 11 bases fitting TRBD1. This CDR3 is built from 15 residues. From germline, CDR1 is MDHEN and CDR2 SYDVKM. V lost 3 bases and J lost 5; bases outside the gene matches: 5. The CDR3 protein is CASSLRDRGRTEAFF. CDR3 bases: TGTGCCAGCAGTTTGCGGGACAGGGGGAGGACTGAAGCTTTCTTT. Drawing the rest from reference TRBV28 and TRBJ1-1, the complete variable domain is DVKVTQSSRYLVKRTGEKVFLECVQDMDHENMFWYRQDPGLGLRLIYFSYDVKMKEKGDIPEGYSVSREKKERFSLILESASTNQTSMYLCASSLRDRGRTEAFFGQGTRLTVV.

This chain links TRBV6-1 with TRBJ1-5; D is unresolved. The germline V gene has CDR1 MNHNS and CDR2 SASEGT. The CDR3 contains 14 residues. V shed 3 bases and J shed 0 bases, with 6 bases lying between them. CDR3 bases: TGTGCCAGCAGTGACAGGTATAGCAATCAGCCCCAGCATTTT. Amino acids: CASSDRYSNQPQHF.

The chain combines TRBV28 with TRBJ1-5; D gene uncertain. This CDR3 spans 14 amino acids. V was clipped by 2 bases and J by 4 bases, with 9 bases between them. The V gene's germline CDR1 is MDHEN and CDR2 SYDVKM. The CDR3 nucleotides are TGTGCCAGCAGTTTACTACGGGGAAATCAGCCCCAGCATTTT. Its protein is CASSLLRGNQPQHF.

The rearrangement uses TRBV7-2 and TRBJ2-7; maybe TRBD2 (5 bases). Germline loops: CDR1 SGHTA, CDR2 FQGNSA. V lost 4 bases, J lost 4 bases, and 20 bases lay in between. This CDR3 spans 16 amino acids. CDR3 residues: CASSSRRSGWGYEQYF. For the CDR3, the DNA is TGTGCCAGCAGCTCAAGACGCTCGGGGTGGGGTTACGAGCAGTACTTC.

This clone has just a few counts. V gene TRBV11-3 combines with J gene TRBJ2-7; no reliable D call. There are 11 residues in the CDR3. Germline lookup yields CDR1 SGHNT and CDR2 YENEEA. Trimming shortened V by 1 base and J by 6 bases, and 4 bases separated the two germline ends. CDR3 nucleotide sequence: TGTGCCAGCAGCTTAGCGGGCGAGCAGTACTTC. As protein: CASSLAGEQYF.

A single count supports this clone. V is TRBV27 and J is TRBJ2-6; D remains ambiguous. Germline CDR1 MNHEY, CDR2 SMNVEV (reference sequence). The CDR3 consists of 13 residues. The germline V and J ends were trimmed by 4 bases and 8 bases, with 9 bases remaining between them. CDR3 sequence: CASSWSWSNVLTF. CDR3 DNA: TGTGCCAGCAGTTGGAGTTGGTCCAACGTCCTGACTTTC.

The genes are TRBV6-6 and TRBJ2-5; D is possibly TRBD1 (6 bases). This CDR3 comprises 13 residues. V was clipped by 3 bases and J by 5 bases, with 10 bases between them. Germline V gives CDR1 MNHNY, CDR2 SVGAGI (reference sequence). CDR3 DNA sequence: TGTGCCAGCAGTTATCAGGGGCCGGAGACCCAGTACTTC. This translates into CASSYQGPETQYF.

This clone was observed a handful of times. The chain has TRBV6-6 and TRBJ1-2; D possibly corresponds to TRBD1 (6 bases). CDR1 and CDR2 (germline): MNHNY, SVGAGI (reference sequence). The CDR3 has 15 residues. The germline V and J ends were trimmed by 3 bases and 4 bases, with 15 bases remaining between them. In DNA, the CDR3 is TGTGCCAGCAGTTATCTCCCAGGACAGTTCTATGGCTACACCTTC. Protein: CASSYLPGQFYGYTF.

This chain joins TRBV6-1 and TRBJ2-5; D gene unclear. This CDR3 contains 12 residues. Trimming stripped 4 bases from V and 5 bases from J, with 8 bases between. Germline values: CDR1 MNHNS, CDR2 SASEGT. CDR3 coding DNA: TGTGCCAGCAGTGCATCCGGGGAGACCCAGTACTTC. Its translation: CASSASGETQYF.

The chain carries TRBV5-1 and TRBJ2-5, with 8 bases that match TRBD2. The V segment lost 3 bases and the J segment 4 bases; nucleotides outside the gene matches: 5. This CDR3 is built from 14 residues. Germline assignment: CDR1 SGHRS and CDR2 YFSETQ. The CDR3 spells CASSSGLVLETQYF. CDR3 in DNA: TGCGCCAGCAGCTCGGGACTAGTTTTAGAGACCCAGTACTTC.

This clone has more than one count but fewer than ten. This sequence joins TRBV29-1 and TRBJ1-1; a weak D match, TRBD1 (6 bases). V was clipped by 5 bases and J by 1 base, with 8 bases between them. Germline lookup yields CDR1 SQVTM and CDR2 ANQGSEA. The length of the CDR3 is 12 residues. The CDR3 is CSVTTGNTEAFF. The CDR3 DNA reads TGCAGCGTTACGACAGGGAACACTGAAGCTTTCTTT.

Only one count was recorded for this clone. J is TRBJ1-1 and V is TRBV19; D gene ambiguous. The V end was cut by 1 base, the J end by 4 bases, with 22 bases between. Germline V lookup: CDR1 LNHDA, CDR2 SQIVND (reference sequence). This CDR3 comprises 18 residues. Written as DNA, the CDR3 is TGTGCCAGTAGTATAGTTCGATTTGGGTTCCGAGCGATCACTGAAGCTTTCTTT. Its translation: CASSIVRFGFRAITEAFF.

This clone was observed a few times. This chain joins TRBV7-2 and TRBJ2-5; a weak D match, TRBD2 (6 bases). Germline CDR1 is SGHTA and CDR2 is FQGNSA. The germline V and J ends were trimmed by 2 bases and 2 bases, with 12 bases remaining between them. CDR3 length: 15 amino acids. The CDR3 protein is CASSLLGLLQETQYF. CDR3 nucleotide sequence: TGTGCCAGCAGCTTATTGGGACTCCTACAAGAGACCCAGTACTTC.

The chain couples TRBV7-2 to TRBJ2-3, with D possibly matching TRBD1 (6 bases). Germline V gene lookup returns CDR1 SGHTA and CDR2 FQGNSA. The CDR3 is 15 residues long. Trimming cost V 1 base and J 3 bases, with 11 bases left between them. This chain's CDR3 is CASSLVGRGTDTQYF. The CDR3 coding sequence is TGTGCCAGCAGCTTAGTGGGCAGGGGTACAGATACGCAGTATTTT.

The chain couples TRBV30 to TRBJ2-7; D may be TRBD1 (5 bases). V lost 3 bases and J 3 bases, leaving 12 bases between the germline ends. The CDR3 runs 13 residues. CDR1 and CDR2 (germline): GTSNPN, SVGIG (reference sequence). Written as DNA, the CDR3 is TGTGCCTGGAGGGCAAGGGGAAACTACGAGCAGTACTTC. The encoded protein is CAWRARGNYEQYF.

J is TRBJ1-1 and V is TRBV29-1, with 10 bases matching TRBD1. The CDR3 has 15 amino acids. V shed 3 bases and J 3 bases; nucleotides not matched to a gene: 7. Germline-derived CDR1 and CDR2 are SQVTM and ANQGSEA. The CDR3 DNA sequence: TGCAGCGTTGACATGACAGGGGGCTTGTACACTGAAGCTTTCTTT. The encoded protein is CSVDMTGGLYTEAFF.